The next 21 T cell receptor beta chains were all read from a single sample in a study of blood T cell repertoires in COVID-19. Profiling relied on immunoSEQ multiplex PCR, and the TCRdb table lists in-frame clones only, not all of them. The table includes 130,000 or so clones, approximately 89% detected once. The sequencing input was peripheral blood. The receptor source for this set is a human donor in a cohort sampled during active COVID-19.

The chain links TRBV3-1 (or the pseudogene TRBV3-2) to TRBJ1-1; no firm D call. V gave up 1 base and J gave up 0 bases, with 12 bases separating them. CDR1 and CDR2 (germline): LGHDT, YNNKEL (reference sequence). The CDR3 length is 16 residues. CDR3 bases: TGTGCCAGCAGCCAAGCCCACAGCCACTTGAACACTGAAGCTTTCTTT. As protein: CASSQAHSHLNTEAFF.

The chain carries TRBV6-2 or TRBV6-3 and TRBJ2-5, with a tentative D call TRBD1 (6 bases). CDR1 is MNHEY, CDR2 SVGEGT, per germline. This CDR3 is built from 15 residues. V lost 0 bases, J lost 4 bases, and 12 bases lay in between. For the CDR3, the DNA is TGTGCCAGCAGTTACTCTGGGACATTGGTAGAGACCCAGTACTTC. Translating gives CASSYSGTLVETQYF.

The chain combines TRBV5-5 with TRBJ1-1, with D possibly TRBD1 on 5 matching bases. This CDR3 comprises 16 residues. CDR1 is SGHKS, CDR2 YYEKEE, per germline (reference sequence). Trimming shortened V by 0 bases and J by 0 bases, and 12 bases separated the two germline ends. This CDR3 reads CASSLEPGDLNTEAFF. In nucleotides, the CDR3 is TGTGCCAGCAGCTTGGAGCCGGGGGACCTGAACACTGAAGCTTTCTTT.

The chain employs TRBV6-4 and TRBJ1-6; TRBD1 is a possible D gene (5 bases). This CDR3 is built from 14 residues. The germline gives CDR1 MRHNA, CDR2 SNTAGT. Trimming left V 3 bases short and J 9 bases short, with 12 bases between. Written as DNA, the CDR3 is TGTGCCAGCAGTGAGTGGGGGGAAGGTTCACCCCTCCACTTT. It translates to CASSEWGEGSPLHF.

The chain recombines TRBV4-3 with TRBJ1-5; the D gene is possibly TRBD1 (5 bases). The CDR3 consists of 15 residues. Germline CDR1 reads LGHNA; CDR2 reads YSLEER. The germline V and J ends were trimmed by 0 bases and 5 bases, with 11 bases remaining between them. The CDR3 here is CASSQEVTGYQPQHF. In DNA, the CDR3 is TGCGCCAGCAGCCAAGAGGTCACAGGTTATCAGCCCCAGCATTTT.

V and J are TRBV5-1 and TRBJ1-4; D is undetermined. Germline V gene sequence: CDR1 SGHRS, CDR2 YFSETQ. Trimming removed 2 bases from V and 10 bases from J, with 12 bases in between. The CDR3 runs 13 residues. CDR3 nucleotide sequence: TGCGCCAGCAGCTTCGGTACGGAGGGAAAACTGTTTTTT. It is translated as CASSFGTEGKLFF.

J is TRBJ2-5 and V is TRBV18, with 12 bases that match TRBD2. Germline trimming cut 3 bases from V and 3 bases from J; bases unmatched to any gene: 2. Germline V CDR1 and CDR2: KGHSH, LQKENI. The CDR3 covers 15 residues. The CDR3 sequence is CASSPRTSGKETQYF. CDR3 sequence (DNA): TGTGCCAGCTCACCGCGGACTAGCGGGAAAGAGACCCAGTACTTC.

CDR3 nucleotides: TGTGCCAGCAGCTTAGATGGACTAAAGAACACTGAAGCTTTCTTT. Translating it yields CASSLDGLKNTEAFF. The chain has TRBV11-3 and TRBJ1-1; D is ambiguous. V lost 0 bases to trimming and J lost 1 base, with 9 bases between them. This CDR3 spans 15 amino acids. Per the germline V gene, CDR1 is SGHNT and CDR2 is YENEEA.

This clone has just a few counts. The rearrangement links TRBV27 to TRBJ2-4; D call uncertain. The V end lost 5 bases, the J end lost 0 bases, and 5 bases lay between the germline ends. This CDR3 has 13 residues. CDR1 and CDR2 from the germline V gene are MNHEY and SMNVEV (reference sequence). CDR3 protein: CASSPLAKNIQYF. The CDR3 region has the DNA TGTGCCAGCAGTCCCTTAGCCAAAAACATTCAGTACTTC.

The J gene is TRBJ2-3, the V gene TRBV30; possible D gene TRBD2, 6 bases. The CDR3 sequence is 14 residues long. Germline CDR1 is GTSNPN and CDR2 is SVGIG (reference sequence). Trimming shortened V by 2 bases and J by 3 bases, and 12 bases separated the two germline ends. This CDR3 is CAWSRLATTDTQYF. The DNA of the CDR3 is TGTGCCTGGAGTCGCCTAGCGACTACAGATACGCAGTATTTT.

CDR3 sequence: CASSPGQGFEKLFF. In nucleotides, the CDR3 is TGTGCCAGCAGCCCGGGACAGGGGTTTGAAAAACTGTTTTTT. The rearrangement links TRBV3-1 (or the pseudogene TRBV3-2) to TRBJ1-4, with 10 positions matching TRBD1. With 4 bases clipped from V and 7 bases from J, the junction kept 3 bases outside the gene matches. The CDR3 sequence is 14 residues long. Germline-derived CDR1 and CDR2 are LGHDT and YNNKEL (reference sequence).

The genes are TRBV27 and TRBJ1-1, with D perhaps TRBD1 (5 bases). Per germline, CDR1 MNHEY and CDR2 SMNVEV (reference sequence). The CDR3 covers 14 residues. V was trimmed by 3 bases and J by 3 bases, leaving 11 bases between them. CDR3 in amino acids: CASSFYRSHTEAFF. The CDR3 nucleotides read TGTGCCAGCAGTTTCTACAGGTCACACACTGAAGCTTTCTTT.

This chain joins TRBV3-1 (or the pseudogene TRBV3-2) and TRBJ1-1, with 8 bases fitting TRBD1. The germline V gene encodes CDR1 LGHDT and CDR2 YNNKEL (reference sequence). This CDR3 comprises 14 residues. The V segment lost 1 base and the J segment 8 bases; nucleotides outside the gene matches: 6. The DNA for the CDR3 is TGTGCCAGCAGCCAAGCAGGGGGCACAGCCGAAGCTTTCTTT. It is translated as CASSQAGGTAEAFF.

The gene calls are TRBV7-8 and TRBJ2-4, with TRBD1 matching 7 bases. The CDR3 totals 17 residues. The trim removed 4 bases at V and 0 bases at J, leaving 9 bases unmatched. Per germline, CDR1 SGHVS and CDR2 FQNEAQ. The CDR3 is CASSSSRDSVAKNIQYF. CDR3 in DNA: TGTGCCAGCAGCTCGTCTCGGGACAGTGTAGCCAAAAACATTCAGTACTTC. Combining the CDR3 with reference TRBV7-8 and TRBJ2-4 gives the whole variable domain GAGVSQSPRYKVAKRGQDVALRCDPISGHVSLFWYQQALGQGPEFLTYFQNEAQLDKSGLPSDRFFAERPEGSVSTLKIQRTQQEDSAVYLCASSSSRDSVAKNIQYFGAGTRLSVL.

The chain has TRBV7-8 and TRBJ2-3; D perhaps matches TRBD2 (6 bases). Germline loops: CDR1 SGHVS, CDR2 FQNEAQ. V lost 6 bases and J 2 bases, leaving 18 bases between the germline ends. This CDR3 is built from 16 residues. The CDR3 region is CASRPYSGGNTDTQYF. CDR3 sequence (DNA): TGTGCCAGCAGACCGTACAGCGGAGGGAACACAGATACGCAGTATTTT.

The chain employs TRBV6-5 and TRBJ1-4, with D tentatively TRBD1 (5 bases). The V end was cut by 7 bases, the J end by 7 bases, with 16 bases between. CDR3 length: 14 residues. CDR1 is MNHEY and CDR2 is SVGAGI in the germline V gene. The CDR3, as DNA: TGTGCCAGCAAAGAAAGGGGCAGAGGTGAAAAACTGTTTTTT. Translating it yields CASKERGRGEKLFF.

The DNA of the CDR3 is TGTGCCAGTACAGAGTGGGAGGGATTTGGCTACACCTTC. Its translation: CASTEWEGFGYTF. The gene calls are TRBV19 and TRBJ1-2; D is unclear. Germline V lookup: CDR1 LNHDA, CDR2 SQIVND (reference sequence). The CDR3 loop spans 13 amino acids. Trimming cost V 7 bases and J 7 bases, with 16 bases left between them.

This chain uses TRBV7-2 with TRBJ2-3; 10 positions match TRBD1. The CDR3 totals 15 residues. V shed 5 bases, J shed 5 bases, and the junction held 7 bases outside the gene matches. Germline V CDR1 and CDR2: SGHTA, FQGNSA. The CDR3 DNA is TGTGCCAGCAGCCCGGGACAGGGGAATTTAGATACGCAGTATTTT. It yields the protein CASSPGQGNLDTQYF.

This chain connects TRBV7-2 to TRBJ2-5; 9 bases align to TRBD2. J gave up 5 bases and V 10 bases, and 8 bases lay outside the gene matches. Germline V lookup: CDR1 SGHTA, CDR2 FQGNSA. CDR3 length: 13 residues. Here the CDR3 reads CATAGGQVETQYF. CDR3 nucleotides: TGTGCCACGGCGGGGGGGCAGGTGGAGACCCAGTACTTC. The variable domain in full, completed from reference TRBV7-2 and TRBJ2-5, reads GAGVSQSPSNKVTEKGKDVELRCDPISGHTALYWYRQSLGQGLEFLIYFQGNSAPDKSGLPSDRFSAERTGGSVSTLTIQRTQQEDSAVYLCATAGGQVETQYFGPGTRLLVL.

The chain recombines TRBV7-2 with TRBJ2-5; possibly TRBD2 for D (5 bases). Per germline, CDR1 SGHTA and CDR2 FQGNSA. V was cut by 5 bases and J by 8 bases, with 12 bases left in between. The CDR3 has 12 amino acids. In DNA, the CDR3 is TGTGCCAGCAGCGAAGTCTCGGGAACCCAGTACTTC. This encodes CASSEVSGTQYF.

V usage is TRBV2 and J usage is TRBJ2-5, with 7 bases identical to TRBD1. Germline trimming cut 4 bases from V and 4 bases from J; bases unmatched to any gene: 6. CDR3 length equals 14 residues. Per germline, CDR1 SNHLY and CDR2 FYNNEI. CDR3 nucleotides: TGTGCCAGCAGTGCGACAGGGTTATCAGAGACCCAGTACTTC. It yields the protein CASSATGLSETQYF.